The 22 T cell receptor beta chains below were found in one sample sequenced in a study of T cell responses to AZD1222 COVID-19 vaccine. TCRdb's copy holds only in-frame clones and misses some; the assay was immunoSEQ multiplex PCR. The sample lists about 77,000 clones, 92% occurring once. Material: peripheral blood, obtained 28 days after the second AZD1222 dose. The receptors stem from an adult who received the AZD1222 COVID-19 vaccine.

This chain joins TRBV5-4 and TRBJ1-2; 9 bases align to TRBD1. The CDR3 loop spans 13 amino acids. The germline V gene has CDR1 SGHNT and CDR2 YYREEE (reference sequence). The V segment lost 4 bases and the J segment 4 bases; nucleotides outside the gene matches: 2. The CDR3 region has the DNA TGTGCCAGCAGCCTGGACAGGGGCTATGGCTACACCTTC. Its translation: CASSLDRGYGYTF.

This chain links TRBV7-8 with TRBJ1-3; 8 nucleotides line up with TRBD1. V lost 2 bases to trimming and J lost 0 bases; unmatched junction nucleotides: 15. The germline CDR1 and CDR2 sequences are SGHVS and FQNEAQ. CDR3 length: 20 residues. CDR3 sequence (DNA): TGTGCCAGCAGCTTAAGGCCCCGCCGGGACAGGAGTACCTCTGGAAACACCATATATTTT. Its protein is CASSLRPRRDRSTSGNTIYF.

The chain combines TRBV7-7 with TRBJ2-1; 7 nucleotides agree with TRBD2. In germline, CDR1 is SSHAT, CDR2 FNYEAQ (reference sequence). Trimming at V came to 4 bases and at J to 0 bases, leaving 3 bases not matched to a gene. The CDR3 has 15 amino acids. The CDR3 loop reads CASSSGLSSYNEQFF. DNA for the CDR3: TGTGCCAGCAGCTCGGGACTAAGCTCCTACAATGAGCAGTTCTTC.

The rearrangement joins TRBV21-1 to TRBJ2-2; no check of the table's D call, TRBD1, against the DNA was made. TRBV21-1 is flagged as a pseudogene. This CDR3 spans 14 amino acids. In DNA form, the CDR3 reads TGTGCCAGCAGCACATACCAGGGGACCGGGGAGCTGTTTTTT. This codes for CASSTYQGTGELFF.

As DNA, the CDR3 is TGTGCCAGCAGGGGGGACAGAGGTGGAATCTACGAGCAGTACTTC. Translation gives CASRGDRGGIYEQYF. The chain uses TRBV28 and TRBJ2-7, with TRBD1 matching over 7 bases. The CDR3 covers 15 residues. V lost 6 bases to trimming and J lost 3 bases; unmatched junction nucleotides: 11. The germline gives CDR1 MDHEN, CDR2 SYDVKM.

V and J are TRBV28 and TRBJ1-4, with unresolved D. CDR3 length: 12 amino acids. Germline CDR1 is MDHEN and CDR2 is SYDVKM. Trimming took off 4 bases at V and 5 bases at J, with 5 bases between the two ends. The CDR3 DNA reads as TGTGCCAGCAGTTCCCCCAATGAAAAACTGTTTTTT. It yields the protein CASSSPNEKLFF.

The chain recombines TRBV7-2 with TRBJ2-7, with 12 bases matching TRBD2. The CDR3 totals 16 residues. Germline values: CDR1 SGHTA, CDR2 FQGNSA. V shed 4 bases and J 2 bases; nucleotides not matched to a gene: 6. The CDR3 region has the DNA TGTGCCAGCAGCTCCTGGACTAGCGGGGCCACCTACGAGCAGTACTTC. It specifies CASSSWTSGATYEQYF. Supplemented by reference TRBV7-2 and TRBJ2-7, the full variable domain reads GAGVSQSPSNKVTEKGKDVELRCDPISGHTALYWYRQSLGQGLEFLIYFQGNSAPDKSGLPSDRFSAERTGGSVSTLTIQRTQQEDSAVYLCASSSWTSGATYEQYFGPGTRLTVT.

The CDR3 sequence: CASSDPNQGDEQYF. The CDR3 nucleotides read TGCGCCAGCAGTGACCCAAATCAGGGGGACGAGCAGTACTTC. The chain recombines TRBV10-1 with TRBJ2-7; 7 bases fit TRBD1. Germline V gene lookup returns CDR1 WNHNN and CDR2 SYGVQD (reference sequence). With 3 bases clipped from V and 5 bases from J, the junction kept 7 bases outside the gene matches. The CDR3 is 14 residues long.

V and J are TRBV2 and TRBJ1-1; a weak D match, TRBD1 (5 bases). There are 13 residues in the CDR3. The V gene's germline CDR1 is SNHLY and CDR2 FYNNEI. Trimming cost V 10 bases and J 8 bases, with 20 bases left between them. The CDR3 protein is CATPGGRGEEAFF. CDR3 DNA: TGTGCCACCCCGGGGGGTCGAGGGGAGGAAGCTTTCTTT.

The genes are TRBV14 and TRBJ1-2; TRBD1 aligns across 8 bases. The ends lost 0 bases at V and 4 bases at J; junction bases unmatched: 7. The V gene's germline CDR1 is SGHDN and CDR2 FVKESK. The CDR3 is made up of 16 amino acids. The CDR3 bases are TGTGCCAGCAGCCAAGATCAACAGGGGGATCTCTATGGCTACACCTTC. Translating gives CASSQDQQGDLYGYTF.

This clone was observed a handful of times. V is TRBV10-3 and J is TRBJ1-5; D is unclear. The CDR3 runs 14 residues. V was pared by 8 bases and J by 2 bases, with 13 bases between. In germline, CDR1 is ENHRY, CDR2 SYGVKD. CDR3 region: CAIGAPGGNQPQHF. CDR3 nucleotides: TGTGCCATCGGAGCCCCCGGTGGCAATCAGCCCCAGCATTTT.

CDR3 DNA: TGTGCCAGCTCAGACACTAGCGGAAGCTCCTACAATGAGCAGTTCTTC. It encodes CASSDTSGSSYNEQFF. V usage is TRBV18 and J usage is TRBJ2-1; 8 bases are a match to TRBD2. The CDR3 has 16 residues. CDR1 is KGHSH, CDR2 LQKENI, per germline. V trimming: 5 bases; J trimming: 0 bases; junction bases outside the gene matches: 6.

The J gene is TRBJ1-2, the V gene TRBV24-1; the match to TRBD1 covers 7 bases. The CDR3 is 14 residues long. Germline CDR1 is KGHDR and CDR2 is SFDVKD. Germline trimming cut 4 bases from V and 2 bases from J; bases unmatched to any gene: 3. CDR3 DNA sequence: TGTGCCACCAGTGACTCGGACAGGAACTATGGCTACACCTTC. Amino acid sequence: CATSDSDRNYGYTF.

The chain links TRBV18 to TRBJ1-5; perhaps TRBD1 as D (6 bases). The germline V gene has CDR1 KGHSH and CDR2 LQKENI. The length of the CDR3 is 14 residues. The V and J ends lost 6 bases and 3 bases respectively, with 12 bases between them. The CDR3 spells CASSNRDDNQPQHF. The CDR3 DNA sequence: TGTGCCAGCTCTAACAGGGATGACAATCAGCCCCAGCATTTT.

The V gene is TRBV18, the J gene TRBJ1-1, with D unresolved. The length of the CDR3 is 13 residues. Trimming shortened V by 6 bases and J by 1 base, and 9 bases separated the two germline ends. The V gene's germline CDR1 is KGHSH and CDR2 LQKENI. CDR3 nucleotides: TGTGCCAGCTCTCCAAACACGAACACTGAAGCTTTCTTT. The encoded protein is CASSPNTNTEAFF.

The chain has TRBV28 and TRBJ1-3, with 7 bases matching TRBD1. The CDR3 has 19 residues. V was pared by 6 bases and J by 1 base, with 18 bases of the junction left unmatched. CDR1 and CDR2 (germline): MDHEN, SYDVKM. The CDR3 nucleotides read TGTGCCAGCAGGTGGAGACAGGGAACTGGTCTGGGGTCTGGAAACACCATATATTTT. This translates into CASRWRQGTGLGSGNTIYF.

The chain combines TRBV29-1 with TRBJ2-1, with D perhaps being TRBD1 or TRBD2 (5 bases each). Trimming stripped 3 bases from V and 8 bases from J, with 14 bases between. The CDR3 spans 13 residues. Germline V gene data show CDR1 as SQVTM and CDR2 as ANQGSEA. CDR3 in amino acids: CSVEGPTSDEQFF. The CDR3 bases are TGCAGCGTTGAGGGACCCACAAGCGATGAGCAGTTCTTC.

The genes are TRBV5-1 and TRBJ1-1, with D perhaps matching TRBD1 (5 bases). The CDR3 has 16 residues. Germline V gene data show CDR1 as SGHRS and CDR2 as YFSETQ. V shed 0 bases and J shed 2 bases, with 14 bases lying between them. CDR3 region: CASSLAFGAANTEAFF. The CDR3 coding sequence is TGCGCCAGCAGCTTGGCCTTTGGGGCAGCTAACACTGAAGCTTTCTTT.

J is TRBJ2-7 and V is TRBV27; tentative D call: TRBD1 (6 bases). CDR3 size: 14 residues. Trimming pared 3 bases from V and 6 bases from J, leaving 15 bases between. In germline, CDR1 is MNHEY, CDR2 SMNVEV (reference sequence). The CDR3 DNA reads as TGTGCCAGCAGTTTTTCCCAGGGGACGTCCGAGCAGTACTTC. It translates to CASSFSQGTSEQYF.

The V and J genes are TRBV5-4 and TRBJ2-5; D not resolved. V was pared by 0 bases and J by 2 bases, with 8 bases between. Germline V gene data show CDR1 as SGHNT and CDR2 as YYREEE (reference sequence). The CDR3 runs 14 residues. The CDR3 here is CASSLVSSQETQYF. The CDR3 DNA is TGTGCCAGCAGCTTGGTTTCCAGTCAAGAGACCCAGTACTTC.

The chain uses TRBV30 and TRBJ1-2; D gene uncertain. From germline, CDR1 is GTSNPN and CDR2 SVGIG (reference sequence). V was trimmed by 0 bases and J by 5 bases, leaving 10 bases between them. The CDR3 spans 13 residues. In DNA, the CDR3 is TGTGCCTGGAGTGTACTAGGAGGGTATGGCTACACCTTC. Translating gives CAWSVLGGYGYTF. Full variable domain (rest looked up from reference TRBV30 and TRBJ1-2): SQTIHQWPATLVQPVGSPLSLECTVEGTSNPNLYWYRQAAGRGLQLLFYSVGIGQISSEVPQNLSASRPQDRQFILSSKKLLLSDSGFYLCAWSVLGGYGYTFGSGTRLTVV.

The chain carries TRBV12-3 or TRBV12-4 and TRBJ1-1, with TRBD1 identical over 7 bases. CDR3 length: 12 amino acids. With 6 bases clipped from V and 4 bases from J, the junction kept 2 bases outside the gene matches. In DNA, the CDR3 is TGTGCCAGCAGGACAGGGAGCACTGAAGCTTTCTTT. Translating gives CASRTGSTEAFF.